This TCR beta chain was sequenced in a study of cytomegalovirus exposure and HLA in healthy donors. Germline lookup yields CDR1 KGHSY and CDR2 FQNENV. This CDR3 comprises 15 residues. V was trimmed by 2 bases and J by 2 bases, leaving 9 bases between them. Profiling relied on immunoSEQ multiplex PCR, and the TCRdb table lists in-frame clones only, not all of them. The sample lists 110,000 to 150,000 clones; about 89% were seen once. This sequence was found in a man younger than 35 in good health and CMV-seronegative. Sequenced: PBMCs. The chain employs TRBV16 and TRBJ2-2, with unresolved D. The CDR3 coding sequence is TGTGCCAGCAGCCAACTCCTTTTCAACACCGGGGAGCTGTTTTTT. It translates to CASSQLLFNTGELFF.